The 11 T cell receptor beta chains below all came from one sample that was sequenced in a study of blood T cell repertoires in COVID-19. Clones were read by immunoSEQ multiplex PCR, and TCRdb kept only the in-frame ones, dropping some. The sample lists around 300,000 clones; around 87% were seen once. The sample consisted of PBMCs or T cells enriched from blood (not recorded which). These receptors all come from a woman younger than 45 who had recovered from COVID-19.

This clone was seen ten or more times. The chain employs TRBV5-8 and TRBJ1-4; 8 nucleotides line up with TRBD1. The CDR3 spans 15 residues. The germline gives CDR1 SGHTS, CDR2 YDEGEE. The trim removed 0 bases at V and 8 bases at J, leaving 6 bases unmatched. The CDR3 spells CASSLARTGSEKLFF. Written as DNA, the CDR3 is TGTGCCAGCAGCTTGGCCCGGACAGGGTCAGAAAAACTGTTTTTT.

The V and J genes are TRBV4-1 and TRBJ2-3; D might be TRBD1 (5 bases). V gave up 4 bases and J gave up 6 bases, with 14 bases separating them. The CDR3 loop spans 14 amino acids. Germline-derived CDR1 and CDR2 are MGHRA and YSYEKL. The CDR3 sequence: CASSPARPGDTQYF. The CDR3 nucleotides read TGCGCCAGCAGCCCAGCCCGTCCAGGGGATACGCAGTATTTT.

This chain uses TRBV6-5 with TRBJ1-5, with a tentative D call TRBD1 (5 bases). Looked up from germline, CDR1 is MNHEY and CDR2 is SVGAGI. The CDR3 extends over 14 amino acids. V lost 8 bases and J 1 base, leaving 12 bases between the germline ends. In DNA form, the CDR3 reads TGTGCCAGCGGGGGGGGAGGAAGCAATCAGCCCCAGCATTTT. Its translation is CASGGGGSNQPQHF.

The chain recombines TRBV24-1 with TRBJ2-2; D may be TRBD2 (5 bases). Germline loops: CDR1 KGHDR, CDR2 SFDVKD. V lost 1 base and J lost 2, with 16 bases in between. The CDR3 covers 18 residues. The CDR3 nucleotides are TGTGCCACCAGTGATTTCGGAGGCCTGGACCCAAACACCGGGGAGCTGTTTTTT. Its translation is CATSDFGGLDPNTGELFF.

The chain recombines TRBV12-3 or TRBV12-4 with TRBJ1-1; no reliable D call. Trimming shortened V by 7 bases and J by 1 base, and 10 bases separated the two germline ends. The CDR3 is 13 amino acids. The CDR3 bases are TGTGCCAGCATCCCTCGGGGGAACACTGAAGCTTTCTTT. Protein product: CASIPRGNTEAFF.

Only one count was recorded for this clone. CDR3 DNA sequence: TGTGCCGGACACAGGGAACGGGATTCACCCCTCCACTTT. Its protein is CAGHRERDSPLHF. The chain combines TRBV7-9 with TRBJ1-6, with D tentatively TRBD1 (6 bases). CDR3 length: 13 amino acids. V was trimmed by 11 bases and J by 8 bases, leaving 16 bases between them. The germline gives CDR1 SEHNR, CDR2 FQNEAQ (reference sequence).

CDR3 DNA sequence: TGCGCCAGCAGCCAAGGGGCAGGGAGGACTGAAGCTTTCTTT. Its translation: CASSQGAGRTEAFF. The chain carries TRBV4-3 and TRBJ1-1; D may be TRBD1 (5 bases). V was pared by 1 base and J by 5 bases, with 11 bases between. The CDR3 totals 14 residues. Germline V CDR1 and CDR2: LGHNA, YSLEER.

CDR3 region: CAWGTAHQETQYF. Written as DNA, the CDR3 is TGTGCCTGGGGGACAGCACACCAAGAGACCCAGTACTTC. The rearrangement links TRBV30 to TRBJ2-5, with 7 bases identical to TRBD1. Looked up from germline, CDR1 is GTSNPN and CDR2 is SVGIG (reference sequence). V shed 5 bases, J shed 0 bases, and the junction held 3 bases outside the gene matches. This CDR3 is built from 13 residues.

This chain connects TRBV28 to TRBJ1-2; weak D call: TRBD1 (6 bases). Between the trimmed V and J ends, which lost 5 bases and 5 bases, there was a span of 15 bases. The CDR3 runs 14 residues. Germline loops: CDR1 MDHEN, CDR2 SYDVKM. CDR3 sequence: CASSTPQGRYGYTF. DNA for the CDR3: TGTGCCAGCAGTACACCCCAGGGGCGGTATGGCTACACCTTC.

The rearrangement links TRBV7-2 to TRBJ2-3; D is possibly TRBD2 (5 bases). The CDR3 runs to 15 residues. The V end was cut by 4 bases, the J end by 3 bases, with 14 bases between. Looked up from germline, CDR1 is SGHTA and CDR2 is FQGNSA. CDR3 nucleotide sequence: TGTGCCAGCAGCTCGGACTCGGAACTAACAGATACGCAGTATTTT. It is translated as CASSSDSELTDTQYF. The full variable domain, rest sourced from reference TRBV7-2 and TRBJ2-3, is GAGVSQSPSNKVTEKGKDVELRCDPISGHTALYWYRQSLGQGLEFLIYFQGNSAPDKSGLPSDRFSAERTGGSVSTLTIQRTQQEDSAVYLCASSSDSELTDTQYFGPGTRLTVL.

The J gene is TRBJ2-3, the V gene TRBV7-9; D gene ambiguous. From germline, CDR1 is SEHNR and CDR2 FQNEAQ (reference sequence). The CDR3 has 15 residues. V dropped 5 bases and J dropped 2 bases, with 14 bases sitting between them. The CDR3 reads CASSPFGEYTDTQYF. The DNA for the CDR3 is TGTGCCAGCAGCCCCTTTGGAGAGTACACAGATACGCAGTATTTT.